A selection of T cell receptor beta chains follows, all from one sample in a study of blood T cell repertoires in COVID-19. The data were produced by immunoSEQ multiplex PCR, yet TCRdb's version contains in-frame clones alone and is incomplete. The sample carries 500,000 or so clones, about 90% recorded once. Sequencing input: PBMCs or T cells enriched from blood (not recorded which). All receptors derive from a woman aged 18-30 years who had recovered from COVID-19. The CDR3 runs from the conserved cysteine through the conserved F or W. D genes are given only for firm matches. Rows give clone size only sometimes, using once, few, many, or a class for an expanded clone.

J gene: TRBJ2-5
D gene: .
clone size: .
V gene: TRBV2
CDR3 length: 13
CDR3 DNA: TGTGCCATCCCAGGCGGGTCGAGTGGGACCCAGTACTTC
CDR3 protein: CAIPGGSSGTQYF

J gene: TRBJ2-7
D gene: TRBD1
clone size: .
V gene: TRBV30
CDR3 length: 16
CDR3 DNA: TGTGCCTGGAGGGGTAATGGACAGGGGGCAAGCTACGAGCAGTACTTC
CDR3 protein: CAWRGNGQGASYEQYF

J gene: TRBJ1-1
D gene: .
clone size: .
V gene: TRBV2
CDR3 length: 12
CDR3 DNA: TGTGCCAGCAGTGGGCGGGGCACTGAAGCTTTCTTT
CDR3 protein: CASSGRGTEAFF

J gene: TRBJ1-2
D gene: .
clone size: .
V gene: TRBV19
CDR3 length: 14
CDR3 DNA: TGTGCCAGTAGTCCACCCACCAGGGTCAATGGCTACACCTTC
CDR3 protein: CASSPPTRVNGYTF

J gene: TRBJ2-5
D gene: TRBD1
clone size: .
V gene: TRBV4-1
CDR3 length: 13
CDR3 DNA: TGCGCCAGCAGCCCGACAGGGGGGGAGACCCAGTACTTC
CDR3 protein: CASSPTGGETQYF

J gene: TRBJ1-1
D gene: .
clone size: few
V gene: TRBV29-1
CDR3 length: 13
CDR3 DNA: TGCAGCGTCGGACAGATCATGAACACTGAAGCTTTCTTT
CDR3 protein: CSVGQIMNTEAFF

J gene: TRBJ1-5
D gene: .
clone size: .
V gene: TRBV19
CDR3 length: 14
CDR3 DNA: TGTGCCAGTAGTATCTCCAGCGGCAATCAGCCCCAGCATTTT
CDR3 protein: CASSISSGNQPQHF

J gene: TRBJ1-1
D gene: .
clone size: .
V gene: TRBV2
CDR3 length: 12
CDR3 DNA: TGTGCCAGCAGCCAGAGAGGGACTGAAGCTTTCTTT
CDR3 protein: CASSQRGTEAFF

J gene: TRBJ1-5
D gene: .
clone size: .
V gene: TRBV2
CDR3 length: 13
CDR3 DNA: TGTGCCACCGGGGCGGGGCTGGGTCAGCCCCAGCATTTT
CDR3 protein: CATGAGLGQPQHF

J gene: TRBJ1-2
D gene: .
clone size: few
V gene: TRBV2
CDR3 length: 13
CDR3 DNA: TGTGCCAGCAGCCCGGACAGCTACTATGGCTACACCTTC
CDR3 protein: CASSPDSYYGYTF

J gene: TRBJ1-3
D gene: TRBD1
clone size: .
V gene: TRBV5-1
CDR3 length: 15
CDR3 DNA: TGCGCCAGCAGCGACCAGGGGGCATCTGGAAACACCATATATTTT
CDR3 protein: CASSDQGASGNTIYF

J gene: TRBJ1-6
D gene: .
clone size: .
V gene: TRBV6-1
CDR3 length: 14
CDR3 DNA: TGTGCCAGCAGTGAAGAAGGGGGTAGTTCACCCCTCCACTTT
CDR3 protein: CASSEEGGSSPLHF

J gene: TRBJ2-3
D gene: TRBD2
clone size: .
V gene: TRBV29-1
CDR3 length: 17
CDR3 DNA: TGCAGCGTTGAGGGACTAGCGTTTTCTACTAGCACAGATACGCAGTATTTT
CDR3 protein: CSVEGLAFSTSTDTQYF

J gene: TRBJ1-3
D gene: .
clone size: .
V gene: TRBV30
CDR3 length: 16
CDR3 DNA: TGTGCCTGGACCTTGGGGAGGCTGAGCTCTGGAAACACCATATATTTT
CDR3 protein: CAWTLGRLSSGNTIYF

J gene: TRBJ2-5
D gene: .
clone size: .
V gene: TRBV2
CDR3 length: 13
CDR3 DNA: TGTGCCAGCAGCGAAGGGGGGGTCGGGACCCAGTACTTC
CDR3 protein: CASSEGGVGTQYF

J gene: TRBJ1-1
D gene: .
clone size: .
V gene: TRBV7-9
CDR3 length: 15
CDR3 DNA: TGTGCCAGCAGCTTAGTGGGGGGATTTAGTACTGAAGCTTTCTTT
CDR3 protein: CASSLVGGFSTEAFF

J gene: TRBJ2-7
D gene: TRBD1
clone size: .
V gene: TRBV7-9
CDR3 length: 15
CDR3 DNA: TGTGCCAGCAGCTTGACCGGGACAGGGGGGTACGAGCAGTACTTC
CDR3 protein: CASSLTGTGGYEQYF

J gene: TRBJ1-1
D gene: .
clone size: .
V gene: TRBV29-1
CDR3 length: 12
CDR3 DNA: TGCAGCGTCGGACAAGAGGAGCTCAAAGCTTTCTTT
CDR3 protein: CSVGQEELKAFF

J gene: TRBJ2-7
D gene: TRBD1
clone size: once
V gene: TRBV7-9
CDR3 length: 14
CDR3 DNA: TGTGCCAGCAGTTCGACAGGGGCTACCTACGAGCAGTACTTC
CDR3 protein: CASSSTGATYEQYF

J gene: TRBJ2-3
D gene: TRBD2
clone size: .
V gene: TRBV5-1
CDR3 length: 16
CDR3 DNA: TGCGCCAGCAGCTACCTTGGGGGGGAAAGCACAGATACGCAGTATTTT
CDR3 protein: CASSYLGGESTDTQYF

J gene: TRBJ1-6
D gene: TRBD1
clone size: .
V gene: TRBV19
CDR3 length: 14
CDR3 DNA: TGTGCCAGTAGTGCACAGGGGGAGGCTTCACCCCTCCACTTT
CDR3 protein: CASSAQGEASPLHF

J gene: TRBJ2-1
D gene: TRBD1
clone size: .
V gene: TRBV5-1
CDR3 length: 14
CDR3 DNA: TGCGCCAGCAGCTTCGGGACAGACTACAATGAGCAGTTCTTC
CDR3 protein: CASSFGTDYNEQFF

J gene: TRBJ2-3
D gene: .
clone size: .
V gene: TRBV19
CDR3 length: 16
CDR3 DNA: TGTGCCAGTAGTATATGGAACAGGGAGGGGACAGATACGCAGTATTTT
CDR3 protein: CASSIWNREGTDTQYF

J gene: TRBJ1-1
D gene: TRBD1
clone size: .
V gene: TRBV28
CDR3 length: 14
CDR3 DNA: TGTGCCAGCAGTATTGACAGGGGTGTGACTGAAGCTTTCTTT
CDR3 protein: CASSIDRGVTEAFF

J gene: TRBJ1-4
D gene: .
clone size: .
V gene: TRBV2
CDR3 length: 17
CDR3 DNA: TGTGCCAGCAGTGAACGTGGGGACACAGCAGCGAATGAAAAACTGTTTTTT
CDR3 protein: CASSERGDTAANEKLFF

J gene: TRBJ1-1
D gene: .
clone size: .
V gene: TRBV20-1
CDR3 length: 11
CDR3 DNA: TGCAGTGCTAGGACCGGGAAACAAGCTTTCTTT
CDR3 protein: CSARTGKQAFF

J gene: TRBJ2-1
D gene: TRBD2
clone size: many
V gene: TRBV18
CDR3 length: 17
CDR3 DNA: TGTGCCAGCTCACCGGACCTACTAGCGGGGGCCCTCAATGAGCAGTTCTTC
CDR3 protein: CASSPDLLAGALNEQFF

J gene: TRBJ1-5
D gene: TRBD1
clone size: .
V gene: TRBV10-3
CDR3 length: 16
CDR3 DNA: TGTGCCATCAGTGAGTATGGGGACAGGGGCAATCAGCCCCAGCATTTT
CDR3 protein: CAISEYGDRGNQPQHF

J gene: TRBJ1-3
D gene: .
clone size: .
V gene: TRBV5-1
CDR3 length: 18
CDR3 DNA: TGCGCCAGCAGCTTGCACCCCTCCGCGGCCGGCTCTGGAAACACCATATATTTT
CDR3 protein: CASSLHPSAAGSGNTIYF

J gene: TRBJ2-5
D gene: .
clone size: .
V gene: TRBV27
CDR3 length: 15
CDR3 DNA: TGTGCCAGCAGCCTCGTAGAGACACCACAAGAGACCCAGTACTTC
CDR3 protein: CASSLVETPQETQYF

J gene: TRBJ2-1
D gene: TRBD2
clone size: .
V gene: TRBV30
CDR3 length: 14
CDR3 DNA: TGTGCCTGGAGTGCGGGGGGACTGTTAAGTGAGCAGTTCTTC
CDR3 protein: CAWSAGGLLSEQFF

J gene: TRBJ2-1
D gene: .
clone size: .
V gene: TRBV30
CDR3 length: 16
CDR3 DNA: TGTGCCTGGAGGGTTACGACGGGGAACTCCTACAATGAGCAGTTCTTC
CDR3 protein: CAWRVTTGNSYNEQFF

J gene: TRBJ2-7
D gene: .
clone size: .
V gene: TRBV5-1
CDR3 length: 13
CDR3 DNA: TGCGCCAGCAGCTTGGCTGAGAACTACGAGCAGTACTTC
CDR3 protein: CASSLAENYEQYF

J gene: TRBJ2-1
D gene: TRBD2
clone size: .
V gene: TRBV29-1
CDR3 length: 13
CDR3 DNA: TGCAGCGTTCGTGCGTCTAGCGGCAATGAGCAGTTCTTC
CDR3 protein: CSVRASSGNEQFF

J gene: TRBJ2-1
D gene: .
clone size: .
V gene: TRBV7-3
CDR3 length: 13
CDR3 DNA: TGTGCCAGCAGTAGTGCCTTCGGGAATGAGCAGTTCTTC
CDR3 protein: CASSSAFGNEQFF

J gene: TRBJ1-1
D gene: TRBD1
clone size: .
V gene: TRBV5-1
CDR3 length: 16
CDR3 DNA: TGCGCCAGCAGCCCCTCGCGGGACAGGGTTAACACTGAAGCTTTCTTT
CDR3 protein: CASSPSRDRVNTEAFF